This T cell receptor (beta chain) was identified in a study of PD-L1 blockade in urothelial cancer. Overall study: Patients arrived having already received 0 to 3 prior chemotherapy regimens. Analyses were performed on blood at 3 weeks after treatment start (the second dose) and at 6 weeks.

CDR3 size: 15 residues. The V end was cut by 0 bases, the J end by 12 bases, with 15 bases between. Per germline, CDR1 LNHNV and CDR2 YYDKDF (reference sequence). Profiled with immunoSEQ multiplex PCR; TCRdb holds only in-frame clones, not every one. The sample holds tens of thousands of clones; 86% are singletons and the top ten take 2.5% to 3%. This TCR was sampled from a man between 45 and 60 years old with urothelial cancer. This chain uses TRBV15 with TRBJ1-6; D is perhaps TRBD1 (6 bases). The source material was PBMCs, sampled around atezolizumab (anti-PD-L1) treatment. In DNA, the CDR3 is TGTGCCACCAGCAGAGATCCAGGGGCCGGGGAACCCCTCCACTTT. The encoded protein is CATSRDPGAGEPLHF.